A single TCR beta chain is shown here with its context. Per germline, CDR1 MNHNS and CDR2 SASEGT. V lost 2 bases and J lost 6, with 17 bases in between. This CDR3 region has 15 residues. Original analysis: By means of reference gene primer amplification, nucleated cell counts were estimated. Profiling relied on immunoSEQ multiplex PCR, and the TCRdb table lists in-frame clones only, not all of them. The DNA gave D and trimming, while V, J and clone size come from that table. The table lists about 130,000 clones, roughly 88% of them singletons, with about 1.2% in the top ten. The sample belongs to a study of blood T cell repertoires in COVID-19.

The V and J genes are TRBV6-1 and TRBJ2-7, with a weak D call TRBD1 (5 bases). This clonotype was obtained from a woman of 80 years or more with acute or convalescent COVID-19. The sequenced sample consisted of peripheral blood. The CDR3 region is CASSERTRMGLEQYF. In nucleotides, the CDR3 is TGTGCCAGCAGTGAAAGGACGCGGATGGGGCTCGAGCAGTACTTC.